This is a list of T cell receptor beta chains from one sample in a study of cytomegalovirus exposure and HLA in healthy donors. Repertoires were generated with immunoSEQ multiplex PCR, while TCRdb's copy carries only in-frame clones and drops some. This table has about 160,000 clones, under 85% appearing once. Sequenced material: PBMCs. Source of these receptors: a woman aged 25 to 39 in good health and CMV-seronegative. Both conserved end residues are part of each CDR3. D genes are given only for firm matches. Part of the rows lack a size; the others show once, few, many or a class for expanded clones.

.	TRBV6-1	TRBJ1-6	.	TGTGCCAGCAGTAATCAGGGGCGTGATTCACCCCTCCACTTT	CASSNQGRDSPLHF
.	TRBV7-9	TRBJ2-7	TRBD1	TGTGCCAGCAGCCCGCGGGGACAGGGACTCTACGAGCAGTACTTC	CASSPRGQGLYEQYF
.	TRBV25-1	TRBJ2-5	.	TGTGCCAGCAGTGGTCAGGGACAAGGGCCCTGGGTGACCCAGTACTTC	CASSGQGQGPWVTQYF
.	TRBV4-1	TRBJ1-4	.	TGCGCCAGCAGCCAAGTCTTCCTTCCCTCTAATGAAAAACTGTTTTTT	CASSQVFLPSNEKLFF
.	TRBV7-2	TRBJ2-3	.	TGTGCCAGCAGCGAGGTCGTCACAGATACGCAGTATTTT	CASSEVVTDTQYF
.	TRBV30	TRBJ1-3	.	TGTGCCTGGAGTGTCAACAGAAATCTAAACACCATATATTTT	CAWSVNRNLNTIYF
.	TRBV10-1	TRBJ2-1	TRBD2	TGCGCCAGCAGTGCTAGCGGGGGGCCCCTCAATGAGCAGTTCTTC	CASSASGGPLNEQFF
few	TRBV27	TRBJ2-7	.	TGTGCCAGCAGTTTTAGGGCAGGGGCGGACGAGCAGTACTTC	CASSFRAGADEQYF
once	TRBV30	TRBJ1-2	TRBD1	TGTGCCTGGAGTGTAATTCCCGGGACAGTCTATGGCTACACCTTC	CAWSVIPGTVYGYTF
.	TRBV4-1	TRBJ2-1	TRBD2	TGCGCCAGCACTTCGGGACTAGCCACCTACAATGAGCAGTTCTTC	CASTSGLATYNEQFF
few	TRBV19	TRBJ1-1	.	TGTGCCAGTAGTATGGCGGGGTACACTGAAGCTTTCTTT	CASSMAGYTEAFF
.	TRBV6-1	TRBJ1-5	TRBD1	TGTGCCAGCAGTGAAGCCTGGGGACAGGCTTATCAGCCCCAGCATTTT	CASSEAWGQAYQPQHF
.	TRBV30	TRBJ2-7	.	TGTGCCTGGAGCCCCGAGGATCTTCTACCCCACTTC	CAWSPEDLLPHF
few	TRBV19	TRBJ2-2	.	TGTGCCAGTACGGGGGAGCCCTTCGGCGGGGAGCTGTTTTTT	CASTGEPFGGELFF
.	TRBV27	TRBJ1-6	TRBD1	TGTGCCAGCAAGGGACAGGGAAGGTCACCCCTCCACTTT	CASKGQGRSPLHF
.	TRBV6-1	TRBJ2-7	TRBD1	TGTGCCAGCAATCGACAGGGGGCGCAGTACGAGCAGTACTTC	CASNRQGAQYEQYF
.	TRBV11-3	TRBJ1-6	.	TGTGCCAGCAGCTTAGGGAGGGCATCACCCCTCCACTTT	CASSLGRASPLHF
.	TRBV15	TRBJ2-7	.	TGTGCCACCAGCCCCCGGTCCCGGGAAGGATCCTACGAGCAGTACTTC	CATSPRSREGSYEQYF
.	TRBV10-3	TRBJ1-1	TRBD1	TGTGCCATCAGTGACCTAAGGGGGCACGATGCTTTCTTT	CAISDLRGHDAFF
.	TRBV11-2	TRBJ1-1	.	TGTGCCAGCAGCTCCAACCCCGGGACAAAGACTGAAGCTTTCTTT	CASSSNPGTKTEAFF
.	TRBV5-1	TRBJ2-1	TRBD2	TGCGCCAGCAGCGGCGGGGGATTGTATGAGCAGTTCTTC	CASSGGGLYEQFF
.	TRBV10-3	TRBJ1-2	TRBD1	TGTGCCATCAGTGAGTTAGGGACAGGGTCGAACTATGGCTACACCTTC	CAISELGTGSNYGYTF
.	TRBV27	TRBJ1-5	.	TGTGCCAGCCGATCGGGACTAAGGAATCAGCCCCAGCATTTT	CASRSGLRNQPQHF
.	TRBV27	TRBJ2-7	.	TGTGCCAGCCTTTCCCCCACAGGCGAGCAGTACTTC	CASLSPTGEQYF
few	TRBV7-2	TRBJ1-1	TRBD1	TGTGCCAGCAGCTTAAGGGACAGGGCGAACACTGAAGCTTTCTTT	CASSLRDRANTEAFF
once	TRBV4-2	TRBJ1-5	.	TGTGCCAGCAGCCAGATATCCTACAGGGATAGCAATCAGCCCCAGCATTTT	CASSQISYRDSNQPQHF
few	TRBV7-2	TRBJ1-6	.	TGTGCCAGCAGCTTGGAAAGTTCAGGTTCACCCCTCCACTTT	CASSLESSGSPLHF